The 18 T cell receptor beta chains listed next were all sequenced from one sample in a study of T cell repertoires in cytomegalovirus infection. MiXCR was run by TCRdb on the reads, yielding one entry per CDR3 protein. Here the sample spans about 110,000 distinct CDR3 sequences, less than 30% being singletons. These TCRs are of unknown antigen specificity. Material: CD8+ T cells from cultured PBMCs, obtained from culture after CMV antigen stimulation. These TCRs come from a human donor in good health (CMV status not recorded). Some clones in this sample may be carry-over from other donors' samples.

Turning to this clonotype: At one boundary the junction diverges from the germline segment, which might be a read error. The chain links TRBV7-4 to TRBJ1-2; 7 bases are a match to TRBD1. Germline CDR1 is SGHVT and CDR2 is SQSDAQ. The CDR3 contains 13 residues. CDR3 coding DNA: TGTGCCATCAGCGGACAGGACAACTATGGCTACACCTTC. It yields the protein CAISGQDNYGYTF. The variable domain in full, with the rest retrieved from reference TRBV7-4 and TRBJ1-2, is GAGVSQSPRYKVAKRGRDVALRCDSISGHVTLYWYRQTLGQGSEVLTYSQSDAQRDKSGRPSGRFSAERPERSVSTLKIQRTEQGDSAVYLCAISGQDNYGYTFGSGTRLTVV.

V gene TRBV4-2 combines with J gene TRBJ2-3; the D call may be TRBD1 or TRBD2 (5 bases each). V was cut by 0 bases and J by 5 bases, with 21 bases left in between. CDR1 LGHNA and CDR2 YNFKEQ come from the germline V gene. The CDR3 is made up of 18 amino acids. The DNA for the CDR3 is TGTGCCAGCAGCCAAGAGGGGACCCTAGGACCCACGGGAGATACGCAGTATTTT. The encoded protein is CASSQEGTLGPTGDTQYF.

V usage is TRBV20-1 and J usage is TRBJ1-1; maybe TRBD1 (6 bases). Germline CDR1 DFQATT, CDR2 SNEGSKA (reference sequence). Trimming pared 3 bases from V and 0 bases from J, leaving 11 bases between. The CDR3 loop spans 14 amino acids. The CDR3 region is CSARNRAMNTEAFF. CDR3 coding DNA: TGCAGTGCTAGGAACAGGGCGATGAACACTGAAGCTTTCTTT.

The rearrangement uses TRBV20-1 and TRBJ2-7; possibly TRBD1 or TRBD2 for D (6 bases each). The CDR3 has 14 amino acids. With 1 base removed from V and 5 bases from J, the gap between germline ends came to 15 bases. CDR1 DFQATT and CDR2 SNEGSKA come from the germline V gene (reference sequence). The DNA of the CDR3 is TGCAGTGCTAGAGTTCGAGGGGGGCTAGACGAGCAGTACTTC. It encodes CSARVRGGLDEQYF.

This clonotype showed up just a few times. The V call is TRBV7-9, the J call TRBJ2-7, with TRBD1 identical over 8 bases. Per the germline V gene, CDR1 is SEHNR and CDR2 is FQNEAQ (reference sequence). The V gene end was trimmed by 4 bases and the J gene end by 0 bases; junction bases not matched to a gene: 8. The CDR3 loop spans 16 amino acids. The CDR3 region has the DNA TGTGCCAGCAGCTCAGCAGGGGGCGTAAGCTCCTACGAGCAGTACTTC. Amino acid sequence: CASSSAGGVSSYEQYF.

This clonotype has at least ten counts. This chain links TRBV27 with TRBJ1-1; the D gene is possibly TRBD1 (5 bases). V shed 6 bases and J shed 1 base, with 12 bases lying between them. The CDR3 has 14 amino acids. In germline, CDR1 is MNHEY, CDR2 SMNVEV (reference sequence). In DNA form, the CDR3 reads TGTGCCAGCAGCTTAGGAGGGACGAACACTGAAGCTTTCTTT. This gives the protein CASSLGGTNTEAFF.

This clonotype was recorded at least ten times. The genes are TRBV12-3 or TRBV12-4 and TRBJ2-1; weak D call: TRBD2 (5 bases). This CDR3 spans 15 amino acids. Trimming cost V 6 bases and J 0 bases, with 12 bases left between them. This CDR3 is CASSLSGSSYNEQFF. The CDR3 coding sequence is TGTGCCAGCAGCTTATCGGGGAGCTCCTACAATGAGCAGTTCTTC.

This chain uses TRBV19 with TRBJ1-6, with 7 bases fitting TRBD1. Germline-derived CDR1 and CDR2 are LNHDA and SQIVND (reference sequence). This CDR3 is 16 amino acids long. V lost 3 bases to trimming and J lost 0 bases; unmatched junction nucleotides: 2. In DNA, the CDR3 is TGTGCCAGTAGTATCCGGGACAGCTCCTATAATTCACCCCTCCACTTT. It encodes CASSIRDSSYNSPLHF.

The V gene is TRBV7-9, the J gene TRBJ2-1; TRBD1 matches 10 bases. This CDR3 is built from 15 residues. The J segment lost 3 bases and the V segment lost 6 bases, leaving 5 bases of the junction unmatched. The germline V gene encodes CDR1 SEHNR and CDR2 FQNEAQ (reference sequence). The CDR3 DNA reads TGTGCCAGCAGTTACCGGGACAGGGGCTACAATGAGCAGTTCTTC. Its protein product is CASSYRDRGYNEQFF.

This clonotype was recorded only once. The chain combines TRBV5-1 with TRBJ1-1; D ambiguous. Trimming cost V 0 bases and J 1 base, with 7 bases left between them. The CDR3 is 14 amino acids. Germline V gene lookup returns CDR1 SGHRS and CDR2 YFSETQ. Here the CDR3 reads CASSLVSPNTEAFF. CDR3 DNA sequence: TGCGCCAGCAGCTTGGTTTCCCCGAACACTGAAGCTTTCTTT.

The CDR3 region is CATSVTRGPNTEAFF. The DNA for the CDR3 is TGTGCCACCAGCGTAACACGGGGGCCGAACACTGAAGCTTTCTTT. This chain links TRBV15 with TRBJ1-1; tentative D call: TRBD1 (6 bases). V was pared by 5 bases and J by 1 base, with 14 bases between. Looked up from germline, CDR1 is LNHNV and CDR2 is YYDKDF (reference sequence). The CDR3 runs 15 residues.

The V and J genes are TRBV4-2 and TRBJ2-7; 7 bases fit TRBD1. The junction had 7 bases not matched to a gene; V was cut back by 1 base and J by 4 bases. Germline values: CDR1 LGHNA, CDR2 YNFKEQ. The CDR3 has 15 residues. The CDR3 region has the DNA TGTGCCAGCAGCCAAGGTGCGACAGGGCTGTACGAGCAGTACTTC. Its protein product is CASSQGATGLYEQYF.

This clonotype showed up many times. The chain joins TRBV7-8 to TRBJ1-1; D is ambiguous. The CDR3 runs 11 residues. The V end lost 1 base, the J end lost 4 bases, and 1 base lay between the germline ends. The V gene's germline CDR1 is SGHVS and CDR2 FQNEAQ. The CDR3 region is CASSLVTEAFF. CDR3 sequence (DNA): TGTGCCAGCAGCTTAGTCACTGAAGCTTTCTTT.

This clonotype was picked up many times. V usage is TRBV7-2 and J usage is TRBJ2-1; either TRBD1 or TRBD2 may supply D (5 bases each). The CDR3 consists of 15 residues. Germline lookup yields CDR1 SGHTA and CDR2 FQGNSA. V lost 3 bases and J lost 6, with 15 bases in between. The CDR3, as DNA: TGTGCCAGCAGCTTGACAGCTAGCTATGGCAATGAGCAGTTCTTC. This codes for CASSLTASYGNEQFF.

There are a few counts of this clonotype. This chain joins TRBV4-1 and TRBJ1-5, with a tentative D call TRBD1 (5 bases). V gave up 1 base and J gave up 0 bases, with 10 bases separating them. Germline V gives CDR1 MGHRA, CDR2 YSYEKL. This CDR3 spans 16 amino acids. Here the CDR3 reads CASSQVVGDSNQPQHF. The CDR3 nucleotides read TGCGCCAGCAGCCAAGTCGTAGGGGATAGCAATCAGCCCCAGCATTTT.

At least ten counts were recorded for this clonotype. The V gene is TRBV10-2, the J gene TRBJ2-1, with TRBD2 matching over 9 bases. The CDR3 runs to 15 residues. The trim removed 2 bases at V and 8 bases at J, leaving 7 bases unmatched. Germline CDR1 is WSHSY and CDR2 is SAAADI. This CDR3 is CASSETAGGLDEQFF. The CDR3 DNA reads as TGCGCCAGCAGTGAGACGGCGGGGGGGCTCGATGAGCAGTTCTTC.

The CDR3 loop reads CASSSPGKYEQYF. The CDR3 coding sequence is TGTGCCAGCAGCTCCCCAGGAAAGTACGAGCAGTACTTC. This chain uses TRBV7-9 with TRBJ2-7; no clear D. The CDR3 spans 13 residues. The V gene's germline CDR1 is SEHNR and CDR2 FQNEAQ (reference sequence). The germline V and J ends were trimmed by 4 bases and 4 bases, with 11 bases remaining between them.

The V gene is TRBV5-4, the J gene TRBJ1-2; 9 bases are a match to TRBD1. Trimming cost V 0 bases and J 8 bases; bases outside gene matches: 5. CDR3 length: 14 amino acids. Germline V gene lookup returns CDR1 SGHNT and CDR2 YYREEE (reference sequence). CDR3 in amino acids: CASSLDRGLEGYTF. The DNA of the CDR3 is TGTGCCAGCAGCTTGGACAGGGGGCTGGAAGGCTACACCTTC.